These 21 T cell receptor beta chains were all obtained from the same sample, sequenced in a study of T cell responses to AZD1222 COVID-19 vaccine. Profiled with immunoSEQ multiplex PCR; TCRdb holds only in-frame clones, not every one. The sample holds over 55,000 clones, approximately 83% seen once. The specimen was peripheral blood, collected 28 days after the second AZD1222 dose. The receptors derive from an adult who received the AZD1222 COVID-19 vaccine.

The rearrangement links TRBV11-2 to TRBJ1-1; tentatively, D is TRBD1 (5 bases). CDR1 is SGHAT, CDR2 FQNNGV, per germline. Trimming cost V 2 bases and J 0 bases, with 10 bases left between them. The CDR3 is 15 amino acids. In DNA, the CDR3 is TGTGCCAGCAGCTTAAGAGGGGCTATGAACACTGAAGCTTTCTTT. The encoded protein is CASSLRGAMNTEAFF. Combining the CDR3 with reference TRBV11-2 and TRBJ1-1 gives the whole variable domain EAGVAQSPRYKIIEKRQSVAFWCNPISGHATLYWYQQILGQGPKLLIQFQNNGVVDDSQLPKDRFSAERLKGVDSTLKIQPAKLEDSAVYLCASSLRGAMNTEAFFGQGTRLTVV.

This chain joins TRBV19 and TRBJ1-4, with 12 bases identical to TRBD1. Germline V lookup: CDR1 LNHDA, CDR2 SQIVND (reference sequence). V was pared by 6 bases and J by 10 bases, with 15 bases of the junction left unmatched. This CDR3 has 17 residues. Written as DNA, the CDR3 is TGTGCCAGTAGAGGTCCGGGACAGGGGGCGTTAAGAAGAAAACTGTTTTTT. Translated: CASRGPGQGALRRKLFF.

This chain's CDR3 is CASSYVGQGYEQYF. CDR3 nucleotide sequence: TGTGCCAGCAGTTACGTCGGGCAGGGCTACGAGCAGTACTTC. J is TRBJ2-7 and V is TRBV6-6, with D perhaps matching TRBD1 (5 bases). The germline gives CDR1 MNHNY, CDR2 SVGAGI (reference sequence). The V gene lost 2 bases and the J gene lost 3 bases, with 11 bases spanning the gap. There are 14 residues in the CDR3.

The rearrangement uses TRBV11-2 and TRBJ2-3, with D perhaps being TRBD1 or TRBD2 (7 bases each). V was cut by 7 bases and J by 1 base, with 18 bases left in between. The CDR3 is 16 amino acids. From germline, CDR1 is SGHAT and CDR2 FQNNGV. The CDR3 spells CASTLGGGAGTDTQYF. CDR3 in DNA: TGTGCCAGCACCTTGGGAGGGGGCGCCGGCACAGATACGCAGTATTTT.

This chain uses TRBV11-1 with TRBJ1-6; D is unclear. Germline V CDR1 and CDR2: SGHAT, FQDESV (reference sequence). This CDR3 spans 15 amino acids. The V and J ends lost 1 base and 5 bases respectively, with 9 bases between them. The CDR3 is CASSLGMFHNSPLHF. The CDR3 DNA reads as TGTGCCAGCAGCTTAGGGATGTTCCATAATTCACCCCTCCACTTT.

This clone was seen more than once but under ten times. The chain has TRBV6-5 and TRBJ1-1; the D gene is possibly TRBD1 (5 bases). This CDR3 is built from 14 residues. The V end was cut by 6 bases, the J end by 3 bases, with 14 bases between. CDR1 is MNHEY and CDR2 is SVGAGI in the germline V gene. CDR3 nucleotides: TGTGCCAGCAGCCCCAGGCGGGGGTACACTGAAGCTTTCTTT. Amino acid sequence: CASSPRRGYTEAFF.

The chain has TRBV24-1 and TRBJ2-7, with 9 bases aligning to TRBD1. J gave up 6 bases and V 9 bases, and 8 bases lay outside the gene matches. The CDR3 is 13 amino acids. CDR1 is KGHDR and CDR2 is SFDVKD in the germline V gene. The CDR3 DNA is TGTGCCACCCTCCGGGACAGGGTCGGCGAGCAGTACTTC. It specifies CATLRDRVGEQYF.

This clone appeared a single time. V usage is TRBV4-1 and J usage is TRBJ2-1; D call uncertain. The germline gives CDR1 MGHRA, CDR2 YSYEKL. This CDR3 has 18 amino acids. Trimming took 3 bases from V and 0 from J, leaving 18 bases between them. CDR3 protein: CASSHSPPGSSSYNEQFF. CDR3 bases: TGCGCCAGCAGCCATTCTCCACCGGGTTCGAGCTCCTACAATGAGCAGTTCTTC.

This chain links TRBV2 with TRBJ1-6; D is perhaps TRBD1 (6 bases). Germline V CDR1 and CDR2: SNHLY, FYNNEI. The CDR3 covers 15 residues. V was cut by 2 bases and J by 7 bases, with 12 bases left in between. The CDR3: CASSEKGDGNSPLHF. CDR3 DNA: TGTGCCAGCAGTGAAAAGGGGGACGGGAATTCACCCCTCCACTTT. The complete variable domain, with remaining parts taken from reference TRBV2 and TRBJ1-6, reads EPEVTQTPSHQVTQMGQEVILRCVPISNHLYFYWYRQILGQKVEFLVSFYNNEISEKSEIFDDQFSVERPDGSNFTLKIRSTKLEDSAMYFCASSEKGDGNSPLHFGNGTRLTVT.

V gene TRBV7-9 combines with J gene TRBJ1-2, with D unresolved. CDR3 length: 13 residues. Germline-derived CDR1 and CDR2 are SEHNR and FQNEAQ (reference sequence). V was shortened by 5 bases and J by 7 bases, with 14 bases between the two germline ends. The CDR3 protein is CASSPNWGGGYTF. The DNA of the CDR3 is TGTGCCAGCAGCCCAAATTGGGGAGGTGGCTACACCTTC.

This clone was counted once. V is TRBV6-4 and J is TRBJ1-6, with D perhaps TRBD1 (5 bases). The germline V gene has CDR1 MRHNA and CDR2 SNTAGT. Trimming shortened V by 1 base and J by 10 bases, and 14 bases separated the two germline ends. CDR3 length equals 15 residues. The CDR3 nucleotides read TGTGCCAGCAGTGACTTGGGGGGTTTGGACTCACCCCTCCACTTT. Residues: CASSDLGGLDSPLHF.

This clone counts as medium-sized. The J gene is TRBJ2-7, the V gene TRBV29-1; D may be TRBD1 or TRBD2 (5 bases each). Germline CDR1 is SQVTM and CDR2 is ANQGSEA. This CDR3 is 12 amino acids long. The V gene lost 7 bases and the J gene lost 0 bases, with 10 bases spanning the gap. The chain's CDR3 is CSAEGSSYEQYF. The CDR3 region has the DNA TGCAGCGCCGAGGGGAGCTCCTACGAGCAGTACTTC.

This chain uses TRBV5-1 with TRBJ1-6, with D uncertain. The length of the CDR3 is 16 residues. Per the germline V gene, CDR1 is SGHRS and CDR2 is YFSETQ. V was clipped by 3 bases and J by 0 bases, with 10 bases between them. This CDR3 is CASSSDGYSYNSPLHF. The CDR3, as DNA: TGCGCCAGCAGCTCTGACGGTTACTCCTATAATTCACCCCTCCACTTT.

The V and J genes are TRBV6-1 and TRBJ1-1; D is perhaps TRBD1 (5 bases). Per germline, CDR1 MNHNS and CDR2 SASEGT. V lost 1 base, J lost 1 base, and 7 bases lay in between. This CDR3 region has 14 residues. The chain's CDR3 is CASSEVGGNTEAFF. The CDR3 DNA is TGTGCCAGCAGTGAAGTGGGGGGGAACACTGAAGCTTTCTTT.

The V gene is TRBV9, the J gene TRBJ1-4; 10 bases align to TRBD1. Germline CDR1 is SGDLS and CDR2 is YYNGEE. The J segment lost 7 bases and the V segment lost 4 bases, leaving 4 bases of the junction unmatched. The length of the CDR3 is 14 residues. The CDR3 loop is CASSSWTGGEKLFF. The CDR3 nucleotides read TGTGCCAGCAGCTCCTGGACAGGGGGTGAAAAACTGTTTTTT.

V and J are TRBV6-2 or TRBV6-3 and TRBJ1-2, with 9 bases that match TRBD1. V was pared by 5 bases and J by 1 base, with 5 bases of the junction left unmatched. Germline V gene sequence: CDR1 MNHEY, CDR2 SVGEGT. CDR3 length: 15 residues. CDR3: CASSMGQGINYGYTF. The CDR3 bases are TGTGCCAGCAGTATGGGACAGGGAATTAACTATGGCTACACCTTC.

The chain uses TRBV29-1 and TRBJ1-5; D gene ambiguous. Germline-derived CDR1 and CDR2 are SQVTM and ANQGSEA. V was clipped by 4 bases and J by 5 bases, with 12 bases between them. This CDR3 is built from 13 residues. This CDR3 reads CSVVQSKDQPQHF. The CDR3, as DNA: TGCAGCGTTGTGCAGAGCAAGGATCAGCCCCAGCATTTT.

The rearrangement links TRBV10-3 to TRBJ1-2; tentatively, D is TRBD1 (6 bases). CDR1 and CDR2 from the germline V gene are ENHRY and SYGVKD. Trimming took 8 bases from V and 2 from J, leaving 6 bases between them. The CDR3 length is 11 residues. The CDR3 sequence is CAIGQNYGYTF. Written as DNA, the CDR3 is TGTGCCATCGGACAGAACTATGGCTACACCTTC.

The DNA for the CDR3 is TGTGCCAGCTCGGACAGCCTGAACACTGAAGCTTTCTTT. This sequence encodes CASSDSLNTEAFF. The chain links TRBV6-1 to TRBJ1-1, with D possibly matching TRBD1 (6 bases). Germline assignment: CDR1 MNHNS and CDR2 SASEGT. V was trimmed by 8 bases and J by 0 bases, leaving 10 bases between them. The CDR3 runs 13 residues.

This chain connects TRBV12-3 or TRBV12-4 to TRBJ1-5; D possibly corresponds to TRBD1 (5 bases). V gave up 6 bases and J gave up 11 bases, with 14 bases separating them. There are 12 residues in the CDR3. The CDR3 spells CASSNVGRAQHF. CDR3 nucleotide sequence: TGTGCCAGCAGCAACGTCGGCAGGGCCCAGCATTTT.

The table lists this clone with a count of one. V and J are TRBV5-1 and TRBJ2-1, with 11 bases matching TRBD1. Germline V gene lookup returns CDR1 SGHRS and CDR2 YFSETQ. The junction had 2 bases not matched to a gene; V was cut back by 2 bases and J by 4 bases. CDR3 length: 15 amino acids. For the CDR3, the DNA is TGCGCCAGCAGCTTAGGGACAGGGGGTTACAATGAGCAGTTCTTC. Translating it yields CASSLGTGGYNEQFF.